A single sample is the source of the 32 T cell receptor beta chains below, sequenced in a study of T cells after yellow fever vaccination. TCRdb ran MiXCR on the 5' RACE reads and lists one entry per CDR3 protein. The table records under 500,000 distinct CDR3 sequences, over 15% of them present only once. The sequences come from PBMCs, collected before the yellow fever booster vaccination. These receptors originate from a man aged 18 to 35 who received the YFV17D yellow fever vaccine.

This clonotype was observed many times. The CDR3 spells CASSQYGGIYEQYF. The CDR3 DNA reads as TGTGCCAGCAGCCAGTATGGGGGCATCTACGAGCAGTACTTC. The rearrangement joins TRBV4-2 to TRBJ2-7; D might be TRBD1 (6 bases). Trimming pared 3 bases from V and 3 bases from J, leaving 12 bases between. Germline-derived CDR1 and CDR2 are LGHNA and YNFKEQ. The CDR3 runs 14 residues.

The chain uses TRBV6-2 or TRBV6-3 and TRBJ2-7; D possibly corresponds to TRBD1 (5 bases). Between the trimmed V and J ends, which lost 6 bases and 2 bases, there was a span of 11 bases. Germline V gene data show CDR1 as MNHEY and CDR2 as SVGEGT. The CDR3 is 13 residues long. The CDR3 here is CASRKDSTYEQYV. In DNA form, the CDR3 reads TGTGCCAGCAGAAAAGACAGTACCTACGAGCAGTACGTC.

V usage is TRBV7-9 and J usage is TRBJ1-3; D perhaps matches TRBD1 (6 bases). V was clipped by 4 bases and J by 0 bases, with 13 bases between them. The CDR3 is made up of 16 amino acids. Per germline, CDR1 SEHNR and CDR2 FQNEAQ (reference sequence). CDR3 DNA sequence: TGTGCCAGCAGCTCAGTACAGGGCTACTCTGGAAACACCATATATTTT. This encodes CASSSVQGYSGNTIYF.

Only a few counts were recorded for this clonotype. V gene TRBV29-1 combines with J gene TRBJ2-7, with D possibly being TRBD1 (6 bases). This CDR3 has 11 amino acids. In germline, CDR1 is SQVTM, CDR2 ANQGSEA. Trimming stripped 4 bases from V and 3 bases from J, with 7 bases between. As DNA, the CDR3 is TGCAGCGTTGGGACAGTCTACGAGCAGTACGTC. The encoded protein is CSVGTVYEQYV.

This clonotype was found many times. This chain links TRBV5-1 with TRBJ2-4, with 9 bases identical to TRBD1. The CDR3 has 14 amino acids. The J segment lost 5 bases and the V segment lost 0 bases, leaving 0 bases of the junction unmatched. Per the germline V gene, CDR1 is SGHRS and CDR2 is YFSETQ. CDR3 in DNA: TGCGCCAGCAGCTTGGGACAGGGGGAAAACATTCAGTACTTC. This translates into CASSLGQGENIQYF.

The chain combines TRBV7-6 with TRBJ2-4; D unresolved. The V gene lost 3 bases and the J gene lost 4 bases, with 10 bases spanning the gap. From germline, CDR1 is SGHVS and CDR2 FNYEAQ. The CDR3 sequence is 14 residues long. The CDR3 region is CASSFGPTKNIQYF. DNA of the CDR3: TGTGCCAGCAGCTTCGGGCCTACAAAAAACATTCAGTACTTC.

V and J are TRBV7-7 and TRBJ2-5, with 7 bases matching TRBD2. Germline values: CDR1 SSHAT, CDR2 FNYEAQ (reference sequence). V trimming: 5 bases; J trimming: 5 bases; junction bases outside the gene matches: 5. The CDR3 totals 13 residues. The CDR3 bases are TGTGCCAGCAGCGGGACTAATTGGGAGACCCAGTACTTC. Amino acid sequence: CASSGTNWETQYF.

This rearrangement joins TRBV20-1 to TRBJ2-5; D may be TRBD1 or TRBD2 (5 bases each). V lost 7 bases and J 2 bases, leaving 14 bases between the germline ends. The CDR3 spans 13 residues. Germline V lookup: CDR1 DFQATT, CDR2 SNEGSKA (reference sequence). This chain's CDR3 is CSGDGAKQETQYF. The CDR3 nucleotides are TGCAGTGGGGACGGCGCTAAACAAGAGACCCAGTACTTC.

This clonotype was observed a few times. The chain is built from TRBV5-1 and TRBJ2-7; either TRBD1 or TRBD2 may supply D (5 bases each). CDR1 and CDR2 (germline): SGHRS, YFSETQ. The CDR3 contains 15 residues. The ends were cut back, 3 bases at V and 2 bases at J, with 15 bases in the middle. The CDR3 DNA reads TGCGCCAGCAGCTCCCGGGGCGCGGGTACCTACGAGCAGTACTTC. Protein sequence: CASSSRGAGTYEQYF.

The chain is built from TRBV24-1 and TRBJ2-3; 7 bases fit TRBD1. Germline assignment: CDR1 KGHDR and CDR2 SFDVKD. The CDR3 has 14 amino acids. V trimming: 4 bases; J trimming: 1 base; junction bases outside the gene matches: 1. The CDR3 here is CATSEGQRTDTQYF. For the CDR3, the DNA is TGTGCCACCAGTGAGGGACAGCGCACAGATACGCAGTATTTT.

The CDR3 sequence: CASSLVGQAAYNSPLHF. DNA of the CDR3: TGCGCCAGCAGCTTGGTCGGACAGGCAGCCTATAATTCACCCCTCCACTTT. V usage is TRBV5-1 and J usage is TRBJ1-6; 7 bases match TRBD1. Germline trimming cut 0 bases from V and 2 bases from J; bases unmatched to any gene: 5. In germline, CDR1 is SGHRS, CDR2 YFSETQ. The CDR3 totals 17 residues.

The rearrangement links TRBV18 to TRBJ1-2, with no clear D. V lost 3 bases, J lost 7 bases, and 12 bases lay in between. Germline CDR1 and CDR2: KGHSH and LQKENI. The CDR3 loop spans 13 amino acids. This CDR3 reads CASSPPGGLGYTF. The CDR3 DNA reads TGTGCCAGCTCACCCCCAGGTGGTCTTGGCTACACCTTC.

There are many counts of this clonotype. V gene TRBV6-5 combines with J gene TRBJ1-4; no firm D call. CDR3 length: 13 residues. From germline, CDR1 is MNHEY and CDR2 SVGAGI. Trimming left V 2 bases short and J 6 bases short, with 7 bases between. The CDR3 loop reads CASSYGLHEKLFF. CDR3 coding DNA: TGTGCCAGCAGTTACGGGCTCCATGAAAAACTGTTTTTT.

CDR3: CATSSSGGRGETQYF. As DNA, the CDR3 is TGTGCCACCAGCAGTAGCGGGGGTCGGGGAGAGACCCAGTACTTC. V and J are TRBV15 and TRBJ2-5; TRBD2 agrees at 9 bases. Trimming removed 3 bases from V and 4 bases from J; junction bases left unmatched: 6. The CDR3 spans 15 residues. Germline-derived CDR1 and CDR2 are LNHNV and YYDKDF (reference sequence). The full variable domain, completed using reference TRBV15 and TRBJ2-5, is DAMVIQNPRYQVTQFGKPVTLSCSQTLNHNVMYWYQQKSSQAPKLLFHYYDKDFNNEADTPDNFQSRRPNTSFCFLDIRSPGLGDTAMYLCATSSSGGRGETQYFGPGTRLLVL.

This clonotype showed up just a few times. The chain recombines TRBV24-1 with TRBJ2-2, with no clear D. Trimming took off 3 bases at V and 3 bases at J, with 7 bases between the two ends. This CDR3 spans 14 amino acids. Germline V gene data show CDR1 as KGHDR and CDR2 as SFDVKD. The CDR3 bases are TGTGCCACCAGTGATGAACAGTACACCGGGGAGCTGTTTTTT. It specifies CATSDEQYTGELFF.

This clonotype was found a few times. The rearrangement joins TRBV7-2 to TRBJ1-1; the match to TRBD1 covers 7 bases. CDR3 length equals 14 residues. Germline CDR1 and CDR2: SGHTA and FQGNSA. The V gene end was trimmed by 5 bases and the J gene end by 4 bases; junction bases not matched to a gene: 7. CDR3 residues: CASSQGQPVTEAFF. As DNA, the CDR3 is TGTGCCAGCAGCCAGGGACAGCCCGTCACTGAAGCTTTCTTT.

The sample holds a few counts of this clonotype. This chain uses TRBV7-2 with TRBJ2-4, with no clear D. CDR3 length: 15 amino acids. Germline CDR1 is SGHTA and CDR2 is FQGNSA. Deletions cut 5 bases from V and 0 bases from J, with 11 bases between. The CDR3 coding sequence is TGTGCCAGCAGCCCCCCAGGTCTAGCCAAAAACATTCAGTACTTC. This codes for CASSPPGLAKNIQYF.

The chain uses TRBV4-1 and TRBJ2-1; 11 bases map to TRBD2. The V gene end was trimmed by 6 bases and the J gene end by 4 bases; junction bases not matched to a gene: 11. CDR1 MGHRA and CDR2 YSYEKL come from the germline V gene. This CDR3 has 17 amino acids. The CDR3 DNA is TGCGCCAGCAGGCCAGAATCGACTAGCGGGGCTTACAATGAGCAGTTCTTC. It encodes CASRPESTSGAYNEQFF.

The chain carries TRBV20-1 and TRBJ1-6, with 12 bases aligning to TRBD1. The CDR3 has 14 amino acids. The V segment lost 4 bases and the J segment 10 bases; nucleotides outside the gene matches: 5. Germline CDR1 and CDR2: DFQATT and SNEGSKA (reference sequence). The CDR3 sequence: CSANSGTGGSPLHF. DNA of the CDR3: TGCAGTGCTAACTCCGGGACAGGGGGCTCACCCCTCCACTTT.

This clonotype was observed a handful of times. The gene calls are TRBV15 and TRBJ2-5; D may be TRBD1 (5 bases). The CDR3 is 13 amino acids. V was cut by 5 bases and J by 4 bases, with 11 bases left in between. The germline gives CDR1 LNHNV, CDR2 YYDKDF (reference sequence). CDR3 loop: CATSLLGAETQYF. The CDR3 nucleotides are TGTGCCACCAGCCTTCTAGGGGCAGAGACCCAGTACTTC. The full variable domain, completed using reference TRBV15 and TRBJ2-5, is DAMVIQNPRYQVTQFGKPVTLSCSQTLNHNVMYWYQQKSSQAPKLLFHYYDKDFNNEADTPDNFQSRRPNTSFCFLDIRSPGLGDTAMYLCATSLLGAETQYFGPGTRLLVL.

Only a few counts were recorded for this clonotype. The rearrangement uses TRBV5-1 and TRBJ2-1, with D maybe TRBD2 (5 bases). This CDR3 contains 13 residues. Trimming stripped 5 bases from V and 5 bases from J, with 11 bases between. CDR1 and CDR2 from the germline V gene are SGHRS and YFSETQ. This CDR3 is CASSIGLDNEQFF. CDR3 DNA: TGCGCCAGCAGTATAGGACTTGACAATGAGCAGTTCTTC.

V and J are TRBV6-2 or TRBV6-3 and TRBJ1-4; D unresolved. This CDR3 comprises 13 residues. V lost 5 bases to trimming and J lost 8 bases, with 12 bases between them. Germline CDR1 and CDR2: MNHEY and SVGEGT. CDR3 sequence: CASSTDPGEKLFF. In DNA form, the CDR3 reads TGTGCCAGCAGTACGGACCCTGGCGAAAAACTGTTTTTT.

The V call is TRBV18, the J call TRBJ1-1; tentatively, D is TRBD1 (6 bases). V was trimmed by 4 bases and J by 3 bases, leaving 15 bases between them. The CDR3 has 15 residues. Germline assignment: CDR1 KGHSH and CDR2 LQKENI. The DNA for the CDR3 is TGTGCCAGCTCACGAGAGGGCAGGGGAGACACTGAAGCTTTCTTT. Translated: CASSREGRGDTEAFF.

This clonotype turned up a few times. The chain has TRBV7-2 and TRBJ2-5; 8 bases match TRBD2. This CDR3 spans 16 amino acids. Germline CDR1 is SGHTA and CDR2 is FQGNSA. Unmatched junction bases numbered 8, after V lost 2 bases and J lost 3 bases. As DNA, the CDR3 is TGTGCCAGCAGCTTATTACTCGGGGGGGCGGAAGAGACCCAGTACTTC. This encodes CASSLLLGGAEETQYF.

This clonotype was observed at least ten times. The chain is built from TRBV4-3 and TRBJ2-5, with a possible D match to TRBD1 (6 bases). Per germline, CDR1 LGHNA and CDR2 YSLEER. V dropped 4 bases and J dropped 2 bases, with 11 bases sitting between them. The CDR3 spans 14 residues. In DNA form, the CDR3 reads TGCGCCAGCAGCCCGGACAGCGGACAAGAGACCCAGTACTTC. Translated: CASSPDSGQETQYF.

This chain uses TRBV12-3 or TRBV12-4 with TRBJ1-4; 7 bases align to TRBD1. With V trimmed by 4 bases and J by 0 bases, 11 bases remained unmatched. The CDR3 has 18 amino acids. The CDR3 reads CASSSAGGRHPTNEKLFF. The CDR3 DNA reads TGTGCCAGCAGTTCCGCAGGGGGGAGACATCCAACTAATGAAAAACTGTTTTTT.

At least ten counts were recorded for this clonotype. V is TRBV5-8 and J is TRBJ1-5, with unresolved D. The V gene's germline CDR1 is SGHTS and CDR2 YDEGEE. CDR3 length: 15 amino acids. The V end lost 4 bases, the J end lost 6 bases, and 17 bases lay between the germline ends. CDR3 in amino acids: CASSQRIWGVQPQHF. For the CDR3, the DNA is TGTGCCAGCAGCCAGCGTATTTGGGGAGTTCAGCCCCAGCATTTT.

The chain links TRBV7-6 to TRBJ2-3; 8 bases align to TRBD1. V gave up 6 bases and J gave up 3 bases; unmatched junction bases: 11. Germline V gene lookup returns CDR1 SGHVS and CDR2 FNYEAQ. The CDR3 length is 16 residues. In nucleotides, the CDR3 is TGTGCCAGCAGGAAACGGACAGGGAGTCAAACAGATACGCAGTATTTT. As protein: CASRKRTGSQTDTQYF. The full variable domain, completed using reference TRBV7-6 and TRBJ2-3, is GAGVSQSPRYKVTKRGQDVALRCDPISGHVSLYWYRQALGQGPEFLTYFNYEAQQDKSGLPNDRFSAERPEGSISTLTIQRTEQRDSAMYRCASRKRTGSQTDTQYFGPGTRLTVL.

This clonotype was recorded many times. V gene TRBV18 combines with J gene TRBJ2-7, with TRBD1 as a possible D gene (6 bases). CDR1 is KGHSH and CDR2 is LQKENI in the germline V gene. The CDR3 is 13 amino acids. The V end was cut by 0 bases, the J end by 3 bases, with 6 bases between. The CDR3 is CASSPPGGYEQYF. DNA of the CDR3: TGTGCCAGCTCACCACCAGGGGGCTACGAGCAGTACTTC. Full variable domain (remainder filled in from reference TRBV18 and TRBJ2-7): NAGVMQNPRHLVRRRGQEARLRCSPMKGHSHVYWYRQLPEEGLKFMVYLQKENIIDESGMPKERFSAEFPKEGPSILRIQQVVRGDSAAYFCASSPPGGYEQYFGPGTRLTVT.

This clonotype was observed at least ten times. The genes are TRBV4-1 and TRBJ2-7, with D perhaps being TRBD1 or TRBD2 (5 bases each). V was pared by 4 bases and J by 7 bases, with 8 bases between. Germline V CDR1 and CDR2: MGHRA, YSYEKL. The CDR3 contains 11 residues. CDR3 sequence reads: CASSLEGEQYF. The CDR3 DNA reads as TGCGCCAGCAGCCTTGAGGGGGAGCAGTACTTC.

This clonotype turned up a few times. The genes are TRBV6-2 or TRBV6-3 and TRBJ2-2; D unresolved. V was shortened by 5 bases and J by 3 bases, with 7 bases between the two germline ends. The CDR3 covers 13 residues. Germline V lookup: CDR1 MNHEY, CDR2 SVGEGT. CDR3 bases: TGTGCCAGCAGTGTCAGCCACACCGGGGAGCTGTTTTTT. Protein product: CASSVSHTGELFF.

The rearrangement joins TRBV6-1 to TRBJ2-1; TRBD1 matches at 7 bases. The germline gives CDR1 MNHNS, CDR2 SASEGT. This CDR3 comprises 15 residues. The V segment lost 6 bases and the J segment 2 bases; nucleotides outside the gene matches: 7. DNA for the CDR3: TGTGCCAGCAGGTCGACAGGGCATCCCTACAATGAGCAGTTCTTC. It encodes CASRSTGHPYNEQFF.